These T cell receptor beta chains were read from a single sample in a study of control samples from healthy donors and cancer patients. Method: immunoSEQ multiplex PCR; TCRdb's copy keeps in-frame clones and lacks some. This sample has 190,000 or so clones, with 80% to 95% found just once. The source material was blood. These receptors all come from a man aged 18 to 29 in good health. Each CDR3 is given with its conserved first and last residue. D genes are given only for firm matches. Clone size is shown for a subset of rows, as once, few, many or a class of expanded clone.

J,V,D,size,CDR3,DNA
TRBJ2-4,TRBV24-1,TRBD2,-,CATSDGFQAGKNIQYF,TGTGCCACCAGTGATGGGTTTCAAGCGGGGAAAAACATTCAGTACTTC
TRBJ1-3,TRBV5-1,-,-,CASSLASGGAGNTIYF,TGCGCCAGCAGCTTGGCCTCGGGAGGAGCTGGAAACACCATATATTTT
TRBJ2-7,TRBV3-1/TRBV3-2,-,-,CASSGYRVQRKQYF,TGTGCCAGCAGCGGCTACAGGGTGCAGAGAAAGCAGTACTTC
TRBJ1-1,TRBV29-1,-,few,CSGRKDTEAFF,TGCAGCGGAAGAAAGGACACTGAAGCTTTCTTT
TRBJ1-4,TRBV3-1/TRBV3-2,-,-,CASSQLGWGEKLFF,TGTGCCAGCAGCCAGCTGGGGTGGGGTGAAAAACTGTTTTTT
TRBJ1-1,TRBV18,-,-,CASSPGAEAFF,TGTGCCAGCTCCCCGGGGGCTGAAGCTTTCTTT
TRBJ1-3,TRBV18,-,few,CASSSGQSASGNTIYF,TGTGCCAGCTCATCCGGACAGTCAGCGTCTGGAAACACCATATATTTT
TRBJ2-7,TRBV2,-,-,CASREGPYSYEQYF,TGTGCCAGCAGGGAAGGACCCTACTCCTACGAGCAGTACTTC
TRBJ1-2,TRBV6-5,-,-,CASSYGTVNYGYTF,TGTGCCAGCAGTTACGGGACGGTGAACTATGGCTACACCTTC
TRBJ1-2,TRBV9,-,-,CASSVGDRRDGYTF,TGTGCCAGCAGCGTAGGTGACAGAAGAGATGGCTACACCTTC
TRBJ2-3,TRBV7-9,TRBD1,-,CASSQWDRADTQYF,TGTGCCAGCAGCCAGTGGGACAGGGCAGATACGCAGTATTTT
TRBJ1-5,TRBV12-5,-,-,CASGLGVSPQHF,TGTGCTAGTGGTTTGGGGGTCAGCCCCCAGCATTTT
TRBJ2-3,TRBV14,-,once,CASSQVTSTDTQYF,TGTGCCAGCAGCCAAGTGACTAGCACAGATACGCAGTATTTT
TRBJ1-2,TRBV29-1,-,-,CSVDEERGAGGYTF,TGCAGCGTTGACGAAGAGAGGGGGGCTGGTGGCTACACCTTC
TRBJ2-1,TRBV6-1,-,-,CASSEHKGPYNEQFF,TGTGCCAGCAGTGAACATAAAGGGCCGTACAATGAGCAGTTCTTC
TRBJ2-2,TRBV9,-,-,CASSDKLKESRGELFF,TGTGCCAGCAGCGACAAACTGAAAGAATCCCGCGGGGAGCTGTTTTTT